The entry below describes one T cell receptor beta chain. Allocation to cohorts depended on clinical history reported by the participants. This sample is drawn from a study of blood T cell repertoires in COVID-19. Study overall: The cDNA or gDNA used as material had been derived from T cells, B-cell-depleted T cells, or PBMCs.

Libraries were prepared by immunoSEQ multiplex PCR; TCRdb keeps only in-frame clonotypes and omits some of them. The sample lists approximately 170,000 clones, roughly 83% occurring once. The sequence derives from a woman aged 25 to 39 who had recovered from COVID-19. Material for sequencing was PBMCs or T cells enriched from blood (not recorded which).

CDR3 residues: CASTRGARQGATNEKLFF. The CDR3 region has the DNA TGTGCCAGCACCCGGGGGGCTAGACAGGGGGCAACTAATGAAAAACTGTTTTTT. The rearrangement links TRBV28 to TRBJ1-4, with TRBD1 matching over 9 bases. This CDR3 spans 18 amino acids. Germline lookup yields CDR1 MDHEN and CDR2 SYDVKM. Losses at the gene ends were 7 bases for V and 0 bases for J; bases not matched to a gene: 12.